The clone carrying this T cell receptor beta chain has a count of ten or more. Its antigen is currently unknown. This sample was taken from a study of T cells after yellow fever vaccination. The wider study: Preparing low-cell-number fractions relied on SMART-Seq v4 Ultra Low Input. Broader study findings: Most primary-vaccination clones reappeared after the booster (approximately 97% CD4, about 90% CD8). A minor fraction of clonotypes spanned both CD4 and CD8 compartments.

Template switching with 5'RACE generated the TCR cDNA and added a universal primer site and UMIs. TCRdb re-called the 5' RACE reads with MiXCR, one entry per CDR3 protein. The sample lists 200,000 or so distinct CDR3 sequences; approximately 6.7% were seen once. Germline CDR1 is SGHTA and CDR2 is FQGTGA. CDR3 length equals 15 residues. V lost 3 bases and J 0 bases, leaving 9 bases between the germline ends. This specimen was CD4+ T cells sorted from PBMCs, taken on the day of the yellow fever booster vaccination. The receptor was derived from a young man who received the YFV17D yellow fever vaccine. The J gene is TRBJ2-1, the V gene TRBV7-3; D is ambiguous. This chain's CDR3 is CASSLERFSYNEQFF. The CDR3 coding sequence is TGTGCCAGCAGCTTGGAGCGTTTCTCCTACAATGAGCAGTTCTTC. Full variable domain (missing parts from reference TRBV7-3 and TRBJ2-1): GAGVSQTPSNKVTEKGKYVELRCDPISGHTALYWYRQSLGQGPEFLIYFQGTGAADDSGLPNDRFFAVRPEGSVSTLKIQRTERGDSAVYLCASSLERFSYNEQFFGPGTRLTVL.